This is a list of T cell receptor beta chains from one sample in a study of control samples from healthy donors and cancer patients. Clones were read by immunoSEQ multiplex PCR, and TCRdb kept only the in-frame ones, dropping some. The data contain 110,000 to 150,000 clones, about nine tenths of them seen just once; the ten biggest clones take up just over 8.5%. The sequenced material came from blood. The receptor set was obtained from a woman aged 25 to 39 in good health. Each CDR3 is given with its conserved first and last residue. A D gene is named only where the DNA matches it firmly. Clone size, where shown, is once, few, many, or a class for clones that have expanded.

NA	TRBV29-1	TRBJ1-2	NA	CSVATEFYGYTF	TGCAGCGTAGCGACGGAATTTTATGGCTACACCTTC
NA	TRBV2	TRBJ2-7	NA	CASSLQRGYEQYF	TGTGCCAGCAGCCTTCAACGCGGTTACGAGCAGTACTTC
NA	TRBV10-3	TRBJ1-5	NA	CAIKAGLSNQPQHF	TGTGCCATCAAGGCAGGGTTAAGCAATCAGCCCCAGCATTTT
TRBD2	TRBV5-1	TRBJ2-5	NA	CASSLGTSLSETQYF	TGCGCCAGCAGCTTGGGGACTAGCCTCTCAGAGACCCAGTACTTC
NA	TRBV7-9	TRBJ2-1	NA	CASSSEVAWNEQFF	TGTGCCAGCAGCTCCGAGGTAGCGTGGAATGAGCAGTTCTTC
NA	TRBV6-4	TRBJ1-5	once	CASSPNHGLNQPQHF	TGTGCCAGCAGTCCCAATCACGGGCTCAATCAGCCCCAGCATTTT
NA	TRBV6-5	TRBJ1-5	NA	CASSPAYSNQPQHF	TGTGCCAGCAGCCCAGCTTATAGCAATCAGCCCCAGCATTTT
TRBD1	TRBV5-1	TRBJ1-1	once	CASSSQGERTEAFF	TGCGCCAGCAGCTCCCAGGGGGAGCGGACTGAAGCTTTCTTT
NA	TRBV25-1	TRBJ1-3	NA	CASSEYSNSGNTIYF	TGTGCCAGCAGTGAATACAGCAACTCTGGAAACACCATATATTTT
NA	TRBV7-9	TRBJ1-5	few	CASSPTASNQPQHF	TGTGCCAGCAGCCCGACAGCTTCCAATCAGCCCCAGCATTTT
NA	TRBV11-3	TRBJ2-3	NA	CASSFKGDTQYF	TGTGCCAGCAGCTTTAAGGGGGATACGCAGTATTTT
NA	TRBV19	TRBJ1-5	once	CASSPRGGNQPQHF	TGTGCCAGTAGCCCCCGCGGGGGCAATCAGCCCCAGCATTTT
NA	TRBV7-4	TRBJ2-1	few	CASSSGLINEQFF	TGTGCCAGCAGCTCCGGACTAATCAATGAGCAGTTCTTC
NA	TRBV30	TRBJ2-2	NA	CAWGGGSWTGELFF	TGTGCCTGGGGAGGGGGGTCGTGGACCGGGGAGCTGTTTTTT
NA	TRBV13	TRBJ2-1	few	CASSDWADNEQFF	TGTGCCAGCAGCGACTGGGCCGACAATGAGCAGTTCTTC
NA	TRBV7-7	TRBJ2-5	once	CASSLATGPQETQYF	TGTGCTAGCAGCTTAGCGACGGGACCCCAAGAGACCCAGTACTTC
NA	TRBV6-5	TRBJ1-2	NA	CASSYSAGAGGYTF	TGTGCCAGCAGTTACTCAGCGGGGGCTGGGGGCTACACCTTC
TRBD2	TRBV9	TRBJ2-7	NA	CASSPRLAGVNYEQYF	TGTGCCAGCAGCCCCCGACTAGCGGGAGTAAACTACGAGCAGTACTTC
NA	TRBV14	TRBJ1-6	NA	CASSQVTYNSPLHF	TGTGCCAGCAGCCAAGTAACCTATAATTCACCCCTCCACTTT
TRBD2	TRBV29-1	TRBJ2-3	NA	CSGVGLAGVTSTDTQYF	TGCAGCGGGGTAGGACTAGCGGGAGTCACTAGCACAGATACGCAGTATTTT
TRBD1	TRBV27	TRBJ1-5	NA	CASSLTQGSQPQHF	TGTGCCAGCAGCTTAACACAGGGGAGTCAGCCCCAGCATTTT
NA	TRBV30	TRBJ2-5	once	CAWSFTGETQYF	TGTGCCTGGAGTTTTACGGGAGAGACCCAGTACTTC
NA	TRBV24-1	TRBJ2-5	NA	CATSVDQRRPSETQYF	TGTGCCACCAGTGTCGATCAGCGGAGACCCTCCGAGACCCAGTACTTC
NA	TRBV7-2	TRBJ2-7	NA	CASSLVTGNSAYEQYF	TGTGCCAGCAGCTTAGTTACCGGTAATAGCGCCTACGAGCAGTACTTC
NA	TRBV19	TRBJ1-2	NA	CASSIDRAGNYGYTF	TGTGCCAGTAGTATAGATAGGGCAGGCAACTATGGCTACACCTTC
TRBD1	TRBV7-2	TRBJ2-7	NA	CASRDPGQGAGEQYF	TGTGCCAGCAGGGATCCGGGACAGGGGGCAGGCGAGCAGTACTTC
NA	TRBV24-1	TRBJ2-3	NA	CATSENSDTQYF	TGTGCCACCAGTGAGAACTCCGACACGCAGTATTTT
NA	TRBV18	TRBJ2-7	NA	CASSPRSASSYEQYF	TGTGCCAGCTCACCACGTTCTGCGAGTTCCTACGAGCAGTACTTC
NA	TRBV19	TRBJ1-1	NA	CASRFFRDTEAFF	TGTGCCAGTAGGTTTTTCCGGGACACTGAAGCTTTCTTT
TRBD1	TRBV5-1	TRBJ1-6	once	CASKTGDNSPLHF	TGCGCCAGTAAGACAGGGGACAATTCACCCCTCCACTTT
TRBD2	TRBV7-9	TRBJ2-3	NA	CASSSAGYTDTQYF	TGTGCCAGCAGCTCAGCGGGGTACACAGATACGCAGTATTTT
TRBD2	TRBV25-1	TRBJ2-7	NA	CASSWEGPSTSYEQYF	TGTGCCAGCAGTTGGGAGGGGCCATCGACTTCTTACGAGCAGTACTTC
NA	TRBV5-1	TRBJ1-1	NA	CASSLQGNTEAFF	TGCGCCAGCAGCTTACAGGGAAACACTGAAGCTTTCTTT
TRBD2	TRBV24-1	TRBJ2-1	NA	CATSATGLAGGNEQFF	TGTGCCACCAGCGCTACGGGACTAGCGGGAGGCAATGAGCAGTTCTTC
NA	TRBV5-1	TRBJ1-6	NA	CASSLGDILPSSYNSPLHF	TGCGCCAGCAGCTTGGGGGACATTCTCCCGAGCTCCTATAATTCACCCCTCCACTTT
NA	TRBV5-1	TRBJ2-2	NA	CASSEKTGYTNTGELFF	TGCGCCAGCAGCGAGAAGACAGGTTATACGAACACCGGGGAGCTGTTTTTT
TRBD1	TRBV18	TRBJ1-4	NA	CASSPNGQGGEKLFF	TGTGCCAGCTCACCGAACGGACAGGGAGGGGAAAAACTGTTTTTT
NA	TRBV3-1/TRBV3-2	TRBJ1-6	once	CASSPIEGRANSPLHF	TGTGCCAGCAGCCCGATAGAGGGACGCGCGAATTCACCCCTCCACTTT
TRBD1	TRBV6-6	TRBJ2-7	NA	CASSYLGQSYEQYF	TGTGCCAGCAGTTACCTGGGACAGTCCTACGAGCAGTACTTC
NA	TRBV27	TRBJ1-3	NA	CASSRAGVSGNTIYF	TGTGCCAGCAGTCGCGCCGGAGTCTCTGGAAACACCATATATTTT
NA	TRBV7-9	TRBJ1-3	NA	CASRSGAPGNTIYF	TGTGCCAGCAGGTCAGGGGCTCCTGGAAACACCATATATTTT
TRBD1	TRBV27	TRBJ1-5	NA	CASSADREVGQPQHF	TGTGCCAGCAGTGCGGACAGGGAAGTTGGACAGCCCCAGCATTTT
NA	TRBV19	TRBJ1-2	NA	CASSIRETATNYGYTF	TGTGCCAGTAGTATCAGGGAGACAGCCACAAACTATGGCTACACCTTC
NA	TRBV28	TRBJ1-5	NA	CASRDINQPQHF	TGTGCCAGCCGGGACATCAATCAGCCCCAGCATTTT
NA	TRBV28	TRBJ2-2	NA	CASSLVGKNTGELFF	TGTGCCAGCAGTTTGGTGGGCAAGAACACCGGGGAGCTGTTTTTT
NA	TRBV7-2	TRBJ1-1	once	CASSRLNTEAFF	TGTGCCAGCAGCCGACTGAACACTGAAGCTTTCTTT
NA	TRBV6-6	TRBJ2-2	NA	CAIRTSNTGELFF	TGTGCAATCCGAACATCGAACACCGGGGAGCTGTTTTTT
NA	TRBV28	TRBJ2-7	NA	CASSLSWGEQYF	TGTGCCAGCAGTTTAAGTTGGGGCGAGCAGTACTTC
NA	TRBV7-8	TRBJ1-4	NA	CASSEGRNEKLFF	TGTGCCAGCAGCGAGGGACGTAATGAAAAACTGTTTTTT
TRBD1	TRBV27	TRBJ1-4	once	CASSLRRQGNEKLFF	TGTGCCAGCAGTTTGAGGCGACAGGGGAATGAAAAACTGTTTTTT
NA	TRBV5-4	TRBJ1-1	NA	CASSSRQNAKTEAFF	TGTGCCAGCAGCTCCCGGCAGAATGCTAAAACTGAAGCTTTCTTT
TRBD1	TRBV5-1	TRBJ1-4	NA	CASSDPGQAEEKLFF	TGCGCCAGCAGCGATCCCGGACAGGCGGAAGAGAAACTGTTTTTT
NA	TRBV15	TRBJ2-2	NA	CATSKRQDTGELFF	TGTGCCACCAGCAAAAGACAGGACACCGGGGAGCTGTTTTTT
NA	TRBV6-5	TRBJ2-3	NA	CAIPIEGSTDTQYF	TGTGCCATTCCGATTGAGGGAAGCACAGATACGCAGTATTTT
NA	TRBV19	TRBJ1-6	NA	CASTPSGGQREEPLHF	TGTGCCAGTACCCCTTCGGGTGGACAGAGAGAGGAGCCCCTCCACTTT
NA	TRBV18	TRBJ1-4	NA	CASSPQGMTNEKLFF	TGTGCCAGCTCACCCCAGGGGATGACTAATGAAAAACTGTTTTTT
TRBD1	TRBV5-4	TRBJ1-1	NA	CASSFARGGVGKTEAFF	TGTGCCAGCAGCTTTGCCAGGGGGGGTGTTGGGAAAACTGAAGCTTTCTTT